This entry lists 16 T cell receptor beta chains sequenced from one sample in a study of cytomegalovirus exposure and HLA in healthy donors. PCR employed 60 Vbeta and 13 Jbeta primers. Sequencing was performed with immunoSEQ multiplex PCR; in TCRdb, only in-frame clones are kept and a portion is missing. There are around 30,000 clones in the sample; about three fifths occur only once, and under 25% lies in the top ten. Specimen: PBMCs. The receptor set was obtained from a man aged 50 to 59 in good health and CMV-seropositive.

The J gene is TRBJ2-5, the V gene TRBV5-6; D is perhaps TRBD1 (5 bases). This CDR3 region has 12 residues. The V end was cut by 9 bases, the J end by 7 bases, with 16 bases between. Germline CDR1 SGHDT, CDR2 YYEEEE. CDR3 nucleotides: TGTGCCAACTACAAGGCCCAGGGGACCCAGTACTTC. Protein: CANYKAQGTQYF.

The chain uses TRBV4-3 and TRBJ2-5; 7 positions match TRBD2. Germline assignment: CDR1 LGHNA and CDR2 YSLEER. The junction had 4 bases not matched to a gene; V was cut back by 0 bases and J by 9 bases. The CDR3 contains 13 residues. The DNA of the CDR3 is TGCGCCAGCAGCCAAGAAGAGCGGGGCCCCCAGTACTTC. Translation: CASSQEERGPQYF.

The chain carries TRBV9 and TRBJ1-1; TRBD1 is a possible D gene (5 bases). Germline V gives CDR1 SGDLS, CDR2 YYNGEE. The CDR3 sequence is 13 residues long. V was trimmed by 0 bases and J by 6 bases, leaving 9 bases between them. The CDR3 loop is CASSVGQSAEAFF. The CDR3 DNA sequence: TGTGCCAGCAGCGTAGGACAGAGTGCTGAAGCTTTCTTT. Based on the CDR3 plus reference TRBV9 and TRBJ1-1, the full variable domain is DSGVTQTPKHLITATGQRVTLRCSPRSGDLSVYWYQQSLDQGLQFLIQYYNGEERAKGNILERFSAQQFPDLHSELNLSSLELGDSALYFCASSVGQSAEAFFGQGTRLTVV.

This clone was seen more than once but under ten times. The chain joins TRBV5-1 to TRBJ2-1, with TRBD2 matching 10 bases. The V gene's germline CDR1 is SGHRS and CDR2 YFSETQ. J gave up 8 bases and V 2 bases, and 4 bases lay outside the gene matches. This CDR3 region has 14 residues. CDR3 nucleotides: TGCGCCAGCAGCTTCCTAGCGGGAGCCCATGAGCAGTTCTTC. Translated: CASSFLAGAHEQFF.

This rearrangement joins TRBV5-1 to TRBJ1-4, with 9 bases identical to TRBD1. V was pared by 1 base and J by 5 bases, with 3 bases of the junction left unmatched. The CDR3 contains 15 residues. The germline gives CDR1 SGHRS, CDR2 YFSETQ. The CDR3 reads CASSLFGQGNEKLFF. The CDR3 DNA follows: TGCGCCAGCAGCTTGTTCGGACAGGGGAATGAAAAACTGTTTTTT.

CDR3 coding DNA: TGCGCCAGCAGCCAAGTGGGCGCCCCGACCTACGAGCAGTACTTC. Its protein is CASSQVGAPTYEQYF. This chain connects TRBV4-1 to TRBJ2-7; D call uncertain. The CDR3 runs 15 residues. Germline-derived CDR1 and CDR2 are MGHRA and YSYEKL. The V end lost 1 base, the J end lost 2 bases, and 12 bases lay between the germline ends.

The chain joins TRBV2 to TRBJ1-5, with 9 bases identical to TRBD1. Looked up from germline, CDR1 is SNHLY and CDR2 is FYNNEI. This CDR3 spans 13 amino acids. V lost 6 bases and J lost 5; bases outside the gene matches: 2. For the CDR3, the DNA is TGTGCCAGCAGGGGACAGGGTGATCAGCCCCAGCATTTT. This encodes CASRGQGDQPQHF.

The gene calls are TRBV6-5 and TRBJ2-4; D may be TRBD1 (5 bases). This CDR3 is built from 13 residues. The germline V gene encodes CDR1 MNHEY and CDR2 SVGAGI. The V end was cut by 5 bases, the J end by 9 bases, with 14 bases between. CDR3: CASSLRAVGIQYF. The CDR3 nucleotides are TGTGCCAGCAGTCTCAGGGCTGTGGGCATTCAGTACTTC.

This clone was counted a single time. The V gene is TRBV7-2, the J gene TRBJ2-7, with 10 bases fitting TRBD1. Germline CDR1 and CDR2: SGHTA and FQGNSA. The ends lost 4 bases at V and 4 bases at J; junction bases unmatched: 4. CDR3 length: 14 residues. CDR3 bases: TGTGCCAGCAGCTCCAGGACAGGGGGTTACGAGCAGTACTTC. This encodes CASSSRTGGYEQYF.

This clone has more than one count but fewer than ten. The V gene is TRBV30, the J gene TRBJ2-5, with 8 bases lining up with TRBD1. The CDR3 is made up of 13 amino acids. Trimming cost V 4 bases and J 5 bases; bases outside gene matches: 6. CDR1 and CDR2 (germline): GTSNPN, SVGIG (reference sequence). The CDR3 sequence is CAWNRGEGETQYF. The CDR3 DNA sequence: TGTGCCTGGAACAGGGGGGAAGGCGAGACCCAGTACTTC.

V usage is TRBV6-6 and J usage is TRBJ2-3; possibly TRBD1 for D (6 bases). The germline CDR1 and CDR2 sequences are MNHNY and SVGAGI (reference sequence). CDR3 length: 14 amino acids. The ends were cut back, 5 bases at V and 9 bases at J, with 18 bases in the middle. CDR3 DNA sequence: TGTGCCAGCAGTCTGACCCGGGACATCCAAACGCAGTATTTT. Encoded protein: CASSLTRDIQTQYF.

This chain connects TRBV4-1 to TRBJ2-7; 8 bases are a match to TRBD1. Germline CDR1 and CDR2: MGHRA and YSYEKL. The length of the CDR3 is 15 residues. V lost 1 base and J lost 0; bases outside the gene matches: 2. The CDR3 DNA reads as TGCGCCAGCAGCCAAGCGGACAGGGCCTCCTACGAGCAGTACTTC. Its protein is CASSQADRASYEQYF.

This chain uses TRBV30 with TRBJ2-2; 7 nucleotides align to TRBD2. Germline-derived CDR1 and CDR2 are GTSNPN and SVGIG (reference sequence). The V and J ends lost 3 bases and 4 bases, in that order; junction bases with no gene match: 8. This CDR3 comprises 15 residues. The DNA for the CDR3 is TGTGCCTGGAGGAGGGGTCTAGCGGTCACCGGGGAGCTGTTTTTT. It specifies CAWRRGLAVTGELFF.

This clone occurred once. The V gene is TRBV30, the J gene TRBJ2-7; D perhaps matches TRBD2 (5 bases). The CDR3 spans 12 residues. Germline-derived CDR1 and CDR2 are GTSNPN and SVGIG (reference sequence). Trimming shortened V by 1 base and J by 6 bases, and 10 bases separated the two germline ends. The CDR3 sequence: CAWSARVSEQYF. For the CDR3, the DNA is TGTGCCTGGAGTGCGAGGGTTAGCGAGCAGTACTTC.

The chain joins TRBV5-1 to TRBJ1-1; 7 bases are a match to TRBD1. With 5 bases clipped from V and 5 bases from J, the junction kept 15 bases outside the gene matches. This CDR3 has 16 residues. Germline V CDR1 and CDR2: SGHRS, YFSETQ. The CDR3 region has the DNA TGCGCCAGCAGTCCCGGGACAGAGGCTTGGGGGACTGAAGCTTTCTTT. Translation gives CASSPGTEAWGTEAFF.

This clone has only a few counts. This chain joins TRBV30 and TRBJ1-6; D gene uncertain. The CDR3 sequence is 15 residues long. V was pared by 2 bases and J by 5 bases, with 13 bases between. The V gene's germline CDR1 is GTSNPN and CDR2 SVGIG (reference sequence). The CDR3 sequence is CAWSTIAQDNSPLHF. In DNA, the CDR3 is TGTGCCTGGAGTACGATTGCACAAGATAATTCACCCCTCCACTTT.